The 28 T cell receptor beta chains below all came from one sample that was sequenced in a study of cytomegalovirus exposure and HLA in healthy donors. PCR involved 60 Vbeta and 13 Jbeta primers. Profiling relied on immunoSEQ multiplex PCR, and the TCRdb table lists in-frame clones only, not all of them. Found here are under 200,000 clones; the top ten clones hold 6.5%. Sequencing input: PBMCs. These receptors all come from a man younger than 40 in good health and CMV-seronegative.

J is TRBJ2-5 and V is TRBV19; tentatively, D is TRBD2 (6 bases). V lost 4 bases to trimming and J lost 2 bases, with 14 bases between them. The length of the CDR3 is 15 residues. Germline loops: CDR1 LNHDA, CDR2 SQIVND (reference sequence). The CDR3 here is CASSSYIAEQETQYF. CDR3 DNA: TGTGCCAGTAGTAGCTATATAGCGGAACAAGAGACCCAGTACTTC.

The CDR3 reads CASSIHGMGQPYEQYF. DNA of the CDR3: TGTGCCAGTAGTATCCACGGTATGGGACAGCCTTACGAGCAGTACTTC. The V call is TRBV19, the J call TRBJ2-7, with 7 bases that match TRBD1. Germline CDR1 LNHDA, CDR2 SQIVND (reference sequence). The junction had 12 bases not matched to a gene; V was cut back by 3 bases and J by 4 bases. CDR3 size: 16 residues.

The CDR3 DNA sequence: TGTGCCAGCAGTAGAGGACAGGGGGTTTCCGAGCAGTACTTC. Protein sequence: CASSRGQGVSEQYF. This chain uses TRBV6-5 with TRBJ2-7; TRBD1 agrees at 10 bases. The germline gives CDR1 MNHEY, CDR2 SVGAGI. Trimming at V came to 5 bases and at J to 6 bases, leaving 7 bases not matched to a gene. The CDR3 length is 14 residues.

V and J are TRBV7-9 and TRBJ1-1; 7 nucleotides align to TRBD1. Germline CDR1 reads SEHNR; CDR2 reads FQNEAQ (reference sequence). The CDR3 is 14 amino acids. Trimming cost V 5 bases and J 1 base; bases outside gene matches: 4. The CDR3 nucleotides are TGTGCCAGCAGCCGACAGGGTGGGAACACTGAAGCTTTCTTT. Translating it yields CASSRQGGNTEAFF.

The gene calls are TRBV4-1 and TRBJ2-5, with D maybe TRBD2 (6 bases). Trimming took off 1 base at V and 8 bases at J, with 14 bases between the two ends. Germline loops: CDR1 MGHRA, CDR2 YSYEKL. There are 14 residues in the CDR3. The CDR3 DNA follows: TGCGCCAGCAGCCAAGCGGGACTGGTAACAACCCAGTACTTC. Translated, it gives CASSQAGLVTTQYF.

The chain joins TRBV5-4 to TRBJ2-3, with a possible D match to TRBD1 (6 bases). CDR1 is SGHNT and CDR2 is YYREEE in the germline V gene (reference sequence). The length of the CDR3 is 15 residues. V lost 5 bases, J lost 2 bases, and 15 bases lay in between. CDR3 nucleotides: TGTGCCAGCAGAGCGGACAGTTTATTCACAGATACGCAGTATTTT. Amino acid sequence: CASRADSLFTDTQYF.

As concerns this clone: The junction and the germline gene differ at one end; a read error may be behind it. Other DNA sequences of this sample code for an identical CDR3. The chain employs TRBV7-2 and TRBJ2-7; 10 nucleotides line up with TRBD1. The CDR3 length is 15 residues. The germline gives CDR1 SGHTA, CDR2 FQGNSA. The CDR3 loop is CASSLGTGVTYEQYF. The CDR3 region has the DNA TGTGCCAGCAGCTTGGGGACAGGGGTGACCTACGAGCAGTACTTT.

The V and J genes are TRBV6-5 and TRBJ1-2, with a possible D match to TRBD1 (6 bases). V shed 6 bases and J shed 8 bases, with 19 bases lying between them. Germline CDR1 is MNHEY and CDR2 is SVGAGI. The length of the CDR3 is 14 residues. As DNA, the CDR3 is TGTGCCAGCAGCCCTTGGGAGGGGGTATTAGGCTACACCTTC. It yields the protein CASSPWEGVLGYTF.

The V and J genes are TRBV10-2 and TRBJ2-1; the match to TRBD2 covers 8 bases. V was pared by 7 bases and J by 3 bases, with 5 bases of the junction left unmatched. The CDR3 totals 14 residues. CDR1 is WSHSY, CDR2 SAAADI, per germline. The CDR3 nucleotides read TGCGCCAGCACCCCAAGCGGGAGCTACAATGAGCAGTTCTTC. This gives the protein CASTPSGSYNEQFF.

DNA of the CDR3: TGTGCCAGCAGAGCTTACAGGGGTAACACTGAAGCTTTCTTT. It translates to CASRAYRGNTEAFF. The chain recombines TRBV11-3 with TRBJ1-1; 7 bases agree with TRBD1. The germline V gene has CDR1 SGHNT and CDR2 YENEEA. The CDR3 length is 14 residues. The J segment lost 2 bases and the V segment lost 6 bases, leaving 6 bases of the junction unmatched.

V and J are TRBV6-5 and TRBJ1-2; D is perhaps TRBD1 (5 bases). This CDR3 has 15 amino acids. Per the germline V gene, CDR1 is MNHEY and CDR2 is SVGAGI. Deletions cut 5 bases from V and 8 bases from J, with 21 bases between. The CDR3 sequence: CASSLLGEGVRGYTF. The DNA of the CDR3 is TGTGCCAGCAGTCTATTGGGGGAGGGTGTAAGGGGCTACACCTTC.

The chain couples TRBV7-9 to TRBJ2-2; 8 positions match TRBD1. Germline CDR1 and CDR2: SEHNR and FQNEAQ (reference sequence). The junction had 4 bases not matched to a gene; V was cut back by 3 bases and J by 4 bases. The CDR3 has 15 amino acids. The CDR3 is CASSFNTGGTGELFF. The CDR3 DNA reads TGTGCCAGCAGCTTTAACACAGGGGGCACCGGGGAGCTGTTTTTT.

The chain uses TRBV6-1 and TRBJ2-7; tentatively, D is TRBD2 (5 bases). Trimming removed 5 bases at V and 3 bases at J, with 17 bases between. CDR3 length: 15 amino acids. Per the germline V gene, CDR1 is MNHNS and CDR2 is SASEGT. The DNA of the CDR3 is TGTGCCAGCAGTAGTGGGAGTGCTTGGGTCTACGAGCAGTACTTC. This gives the protein CASSSGSAWVYEQYF.

V gene TRBV13 combines with J gene TRBJ2-5, with TRBD1 identical over 7 bases. TRBJ2-7 explains the end of the DNA better; the J call may be wrong. The CDR3 runs to 14 residues. The germline CDR1 and CDR2 sequences are PRHDT and FYEKMQ (reference sequence). The CDR3: CASSPGQPSYEQYF. The CDR3 coding sequence is TGTGCCAGCAGCCCGGGACAGCCATCCTACGAGCAGTACTTC.

The chain employs TRBV7-2 and TRBJ1-5, with D possibly matching TRBD1 (6 bases). V lost 2 bases, J lost 7 bases, and 6 bases lay in between. The CDR3 is made up of 12 amino acids. Per germline, CDR1 SGHTA and CDR2 FQGNSA. CDR3: CASSLQGQPQHF. The CDR3 coding sequence is TGTGCCAGCAGCTTACAGGGGCAGCCCCAGCATTTT.

J is TRBJ2-1 and V is TRBV7-6; 10 nucleotides align to TRBD2. The CDR3 consists of 15 residues. CDR1 is SGHVS, CDR2 FNYEAQ, per germline. V trimming: 6 bases; J trimming: 0 bases; junction bases outside the gene matches: 2. CDR3 bases: TGTGCCAGCAGTAAGCGGGGGGGCTCCTACAATGAGCAGTTCTTC. It is translated as CASSKRGGSYNEQFF.

The chain carries TRBV9 and TRBJ1-4, with D possibly TRBD1 on 5 matching bases. This CDR3 spans 15 amino acids. CDR1 SGDLS and CDR2 YYNGEE come from the germline V gene. Between the trimmed V and J ends, which lost 4 bases and 7 bases, there was a span of 17 bases. DNA for the CDR3: TGTGCCAGCAGCATAAGTGAGAGGGGAGGTGAAAAACTGTTTTTT. It translates to CASSISERGGEKLFF.

The chain is built from TRBV4-1 and TRBJ2-5; D is perhaps TRBD2 (6 bases). Per germline, CDR1 MGHRA and CDR2 YSYEKL. This CDR3 has 14 amino acids. Trimming pared 0 bases from V and 11 bases from J, leaving 16 bases between. CDR3 sequence (DNA): TGCGCCAGCAGCCAAGATAGGCGGGAAGAGGGGCAGTACTTC. Protein product: CASSQDRREEGQYF.

The chain uses TRBV30 and TRBJ1-2; D uncertain. Germline values: CDR1 GTSNPN, CDR2 SVGIG (reference sequence). The CDR3 spans 14 residues. The germline V and J ends were trimmed by 0 bases and 2 bases, with 10 bases remaining between them. CDR3 loop: CAWSVLPENYGYTF. CDR3 in DNA: TGTGCCTGGAGTGTACTTCCCGAGAACTATGGCTACACCTTC.

This sequence joins TRBV19 and TRBJ2-7; TRBD1 agrees at 9 bases. Trimming cost V 3 bases and J 7 bases; bases outside gene matches: 7. Germline V gene lookup returns CDR1 LNHDA and CDR2 SQIVND (reference sequence). CDR3 length: 14 amino acids. The CDR3 nucleotides are TGTGCCAGTAGTATCGGGACAGGGATGGGGGAGCAGTACTTC. Its protein product is CASSIGTGMGEQYF.

V usage is TRBV27 and J usage is TRBJ2-7; 9 bases align to TRBD1. Looked up from germline, CDR1 is MNHEY and CDR2 is SMNVEV (reference sequence). Trimming removed 4 bases from V and 5 bases from J; junction bases left unmatched: 15. The CDR3 spans 17 residues. CDR3 sequence: CASSSQNGDRVRHEQYF. As DNA, the CDR3 is TGTGCCAGCAGTTCCCAAAACGGGGACAGGGTAAGGCACGAGCAGTACTTC.

The chain employs TRBV19 and TRBJ2-1, with D possibly TRBD2 on 6 matching bases. The CDR3 spans 15 residues. The V end lost 3 bases, the J end lost 10 bases, and 19 bases lay between the germline ends. The V gene's germline CDR1 is LNHDA and CDR2 SQIVND (reference sequence). The CDR3 DNA reads TGTGCCAGTAGTATGTCCACGGGAGCGATGGGCGAGCAGTTCTTC. Amino acids: CASSMSTGAMGEQFF.

The chain joins TRBV19 to TRBJ2-3; 7 bases match TRBD2. The CDR3 contains 14 residues. CDR1 is LNHDA and CDR2 is SQIVND in the germline V gene (reference sequence). V gave up 5 bases and J gave up 0 bases; unmatched junction bases: 2. The CDR3 nucleotides are TGTGCCAGTAGTGATAGCGGGAGCACAGATACGCAGTATTTT. Encoded protein: CASSDSGSTDTQYF.

This sequence joins TRBV10-3 and TRBJ2-2, with D unresolved. The V end was cut by 5 bases, the J end by 3 bases, with 13 bases between. CDR3 size: 15 residues. Germline V gene data show CDR1 as ENHRY and CDR2 as SYGVKD. DNA of the CDR3: TGTGCCATCAGTTCGATCCAGGTGGACACCGGGGAGCTGTTTTTT. Translation gives CAISSIQVDTGELFF.

The gene calls are TRBV29-1 and TRBJ2-6; possibly TRBD1 for D (6 bases). Trimming removed 7 bases from V and 0 bases from J, with 13 bases in between. Germline lookup yields CDR1 SQVTM and CDR2 ANQGSEA. This CDR3 is 15 amino acids long. CDR3: CSASQGPSGANVLTF. CDR3 DNA sequence: TGCAGCGCAAGTCAGGGGCCCTCTGGGGCCAACGTCCTGACTTTC.

This chain links TRBV4-1 with TRBJ1-2, with a tentative D call TRBD1 (6 bases). V dropped 1 base and J dropped 5 bases, with 11 bases sitting between them. The CDR3 length is 14 residues. Germline lookup yields CDR1 MGHRA and CDR2 YSYEKL. The CDR3 region is CASSQVAGDYGYTF. The CDR3 region has the DNA TGCGCCAGCAGCCAAGTGGCAGGGGATTATGGCTACACCTTC.

This chain connects TRBV4-3 to TRBJ2-5, with 9 bases fitting TRBD2. Germline V CDR1 and CDR2: LGHNA, YSLEER. The length of the CDR3 is 15 residues. V dropped 0 bases and J dropped 5; count of bases not matched to a gene: 4. DNA for the CDR3: TGCGCCAGCAGCCAAGACGCTAGCGGGATTGAGACCCAGTACTTC. It specifies CASSQDASGIETQYF.

The chain joins TRBV21-1 to TRBJ1-5; the tabulated D call, TRBD1, remains unverified against the DNA. TRBV21-1 is noted as a pseudogene. The length of the CDR3 is 14 residues. The chain's CDR3 is CASSQGQPNQPQHF. The CDR3 region has the DNA TGTGCCAGCAGCCAGGGACAGCCGAATCAGCCCCAGCATTTT.